There are many counts of the clone carrying this T cell receptor (beta chain). Antigen specificity is unknown. The data derive from a study of breast tumors, draining lymph nodes, adjacent tissues. General study findings and limits: Tumor and nontumor repertoires were significantly more similar in luminal-like than in basal-like breast cancer.

Each CDR3 protein is one row after TCRdb ran MiXCR on the multiplex PCR reads. The sample yields 50,000 to 55,000 distinct CDR3 sequences, 42% seen once. This TCR came from a female donor with breast cancer. Some clones in this sample may be carry-over from other donors' samples. The sample was breast tumor tissue.

CDR3 nucleotides: TGCAGTGCTAGAGATGAGGGTTACTCCTACGAGCAGTACTTC. It is translated as CSARDEGYSYEQYF. The V and J genes are TRBV20-1 and TRBJ2-7; D is perhaps TRBD2 (5 bases). The germline V gene has CDR1 DFQATT and CDR2 SNEGSKA (reference sequence). The CDR3 extends over 14 amino acids. V lost 0 bases to trimming and J lost 0 bases, with 9 bases between them.